Given below is one T cell receptor beta chain in context. What it recognizes is unknown. This specimen belongs to a study of cytomegalovirus exposure and HLA in healthy donors. Notes on the study in general: An analysis that was carried out later associated 16,000 or so TCR beta sequences with HLA alleles at 0.05 false discovery rate.

The CDR3 runs to 14 residues. The germline gives CDR1 LGHNT, CDR2 FRNRAP. J was trimmed by 11 bases and V by 1 base; bases with no gene match: 10. PCR used 60 Vbeta primers and 13 Jbeta primers. Some clones are missing from TCRdb's copy, which holds only in-frame ones; the method was immunoSEQ multiplex PCR. The top ten clones hold 0.71% of a sample with 200,000 to 250,000 clones, over 70% of them seen once. Sequencing was carried out using PBMCs. The TCR was taken from a boy aged 2 to 9 in good health and CMV-seronegative. The genes are TRBV12-5 and TRBJ1-1; 7 bases map to TRBD1. The CDR3 protein is CASGLGSRQGWAFF. The CDR3 bases are TGTGCTAGTGGTTTGGGATCAAGACAGGGTTGGGCTTTCTTT.